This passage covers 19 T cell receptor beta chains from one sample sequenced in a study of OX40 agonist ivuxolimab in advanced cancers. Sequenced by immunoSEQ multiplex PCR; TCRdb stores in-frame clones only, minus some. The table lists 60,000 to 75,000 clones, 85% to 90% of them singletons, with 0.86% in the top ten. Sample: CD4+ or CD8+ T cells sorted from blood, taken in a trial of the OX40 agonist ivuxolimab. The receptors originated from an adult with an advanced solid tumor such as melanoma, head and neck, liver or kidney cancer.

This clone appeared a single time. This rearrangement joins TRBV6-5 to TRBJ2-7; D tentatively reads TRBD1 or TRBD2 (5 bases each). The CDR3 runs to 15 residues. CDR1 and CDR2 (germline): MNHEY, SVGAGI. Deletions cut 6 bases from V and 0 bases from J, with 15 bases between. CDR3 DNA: TGTGCCAGCAGCCAAGCTTGGGGGATCTCCTACGAGCAGTACTTC. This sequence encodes CASSQAWGISYEQYF.

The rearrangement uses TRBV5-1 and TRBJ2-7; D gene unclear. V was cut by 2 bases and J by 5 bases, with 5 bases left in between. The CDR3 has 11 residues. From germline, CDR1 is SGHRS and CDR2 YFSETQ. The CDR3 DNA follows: TGCGCCAGCAGCTTTAATGACGAGCAGTACTTC. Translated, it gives CASSFNDEQYF.

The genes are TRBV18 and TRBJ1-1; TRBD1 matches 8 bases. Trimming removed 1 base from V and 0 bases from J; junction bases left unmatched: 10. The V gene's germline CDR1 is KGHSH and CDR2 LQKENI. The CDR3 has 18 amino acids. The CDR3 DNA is TGTGCCAGCTCACCACTACCGGCAGGGGGCCACATGAACACTGAAGCTTTCTTT. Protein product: CASSPLPAGGHMNTEAFF.

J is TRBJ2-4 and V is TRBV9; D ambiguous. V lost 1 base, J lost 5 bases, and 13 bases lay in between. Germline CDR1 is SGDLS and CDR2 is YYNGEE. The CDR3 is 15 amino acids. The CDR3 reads CASSVLPGPENIQYF. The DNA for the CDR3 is TGTGCCAGCAGCGTACTCCCCGGGCCAGAAAACATTCAGTACTTC.

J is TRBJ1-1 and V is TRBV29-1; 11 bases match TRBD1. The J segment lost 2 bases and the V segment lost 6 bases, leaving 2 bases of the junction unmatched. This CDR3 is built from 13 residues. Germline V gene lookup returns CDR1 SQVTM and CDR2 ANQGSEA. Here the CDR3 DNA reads TGCAGCGTCGGACAGGGGGCAAACACTGAAGCTTTCTTT. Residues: CSVGQGANTEAFF.

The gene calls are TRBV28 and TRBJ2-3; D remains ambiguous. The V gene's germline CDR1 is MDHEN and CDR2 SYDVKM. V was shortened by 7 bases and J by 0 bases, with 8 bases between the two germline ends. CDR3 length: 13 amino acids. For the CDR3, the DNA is TGTGCCAGCAAGTCCCCAAGCACAGATACGCAGTATTTT. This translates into CASKSPSTDTQYF.

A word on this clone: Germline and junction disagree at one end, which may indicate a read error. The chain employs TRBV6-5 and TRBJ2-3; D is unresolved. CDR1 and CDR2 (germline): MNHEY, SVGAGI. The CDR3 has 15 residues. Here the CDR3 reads CASSYGHPATNTQYF. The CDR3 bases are TGTGCCAGCAGTTACGGCCATCCGGCCACAAATACGCAGTATTTT.

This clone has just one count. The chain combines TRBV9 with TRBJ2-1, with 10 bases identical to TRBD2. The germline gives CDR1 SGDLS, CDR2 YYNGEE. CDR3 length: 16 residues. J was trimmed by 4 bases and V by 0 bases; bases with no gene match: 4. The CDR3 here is CASSVDVSGGYNEQFF. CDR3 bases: TGTGCCAGCAGCGTAGACGTTAGCGGGGGGTACAATGAGCAGTTCTTC.

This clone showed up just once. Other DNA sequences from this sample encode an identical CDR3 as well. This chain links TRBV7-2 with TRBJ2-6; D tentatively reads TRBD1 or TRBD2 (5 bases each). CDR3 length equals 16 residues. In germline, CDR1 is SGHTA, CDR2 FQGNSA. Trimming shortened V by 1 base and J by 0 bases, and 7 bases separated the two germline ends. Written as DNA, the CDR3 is TGTGCCAGCAGCTTAGTGGGGACCTCTGGGGCCAACGTCCTGACTTTC. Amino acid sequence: CASSLVGTSGANVLTF.

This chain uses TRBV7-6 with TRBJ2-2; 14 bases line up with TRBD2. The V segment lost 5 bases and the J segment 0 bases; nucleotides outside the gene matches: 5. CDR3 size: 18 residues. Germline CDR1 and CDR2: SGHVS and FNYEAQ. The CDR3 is CASSPGLAGGANTGELFF. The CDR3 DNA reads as TGTGCCAGCAGCCCCGGACTAGCGGGAGGTGCGAACACCGGGGAGCTGTTTTTT. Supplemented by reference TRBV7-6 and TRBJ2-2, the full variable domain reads GAGVSQSPRYKVTKRGQDVALRCDPISGHVSLYWYRQALGQGPEFLTYFNYEAQQDKSGLPNDRFSAERPEGSISTLTIQRTEQRDSAMYRCASSPGLAGGANTGELFFGEGSRLTVL.

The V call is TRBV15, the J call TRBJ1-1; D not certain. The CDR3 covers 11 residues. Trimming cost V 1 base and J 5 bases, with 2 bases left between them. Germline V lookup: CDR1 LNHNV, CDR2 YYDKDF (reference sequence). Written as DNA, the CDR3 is TGTGCCACCAGCAGAGTAACTGAAGCTTTCTTT. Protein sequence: CATSRVTEAFF. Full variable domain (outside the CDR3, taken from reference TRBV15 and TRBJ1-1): DAMVIQNPRYQVTQFGKPVTLSCSQTLNHNVMYWYQQKSSQAPKLLFHYYDKDFNNEADTPDNFQSRRPNTSFCFLDIRSPGLGDTAMYLCATSRVTEAFFGQGTRLTVV.

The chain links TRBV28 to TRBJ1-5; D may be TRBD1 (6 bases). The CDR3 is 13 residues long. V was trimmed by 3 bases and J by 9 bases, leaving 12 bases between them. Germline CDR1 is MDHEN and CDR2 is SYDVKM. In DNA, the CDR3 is TGTGCCAGCAGTTTCCCAGGGGTTCGGCCCCAGCATTTT. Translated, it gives CASSFPGVRPQHF. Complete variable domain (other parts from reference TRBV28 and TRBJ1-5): DVKVTQSSRYLVKRTGEKVFLECVQDMDHENMFWYRQDPGLGLRLIYFSYDVKMKEKGDIPEGYSVSREKKERFSLILESASTNQTSMYLCASSFPGVRPQHFGDGTRLSIL.

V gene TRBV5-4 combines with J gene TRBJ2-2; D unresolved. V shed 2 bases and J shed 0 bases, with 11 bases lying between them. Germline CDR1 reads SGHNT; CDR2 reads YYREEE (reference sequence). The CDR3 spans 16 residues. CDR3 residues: CASSLDGRTNTGELFF. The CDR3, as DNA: TGTGCCAGCAGCTTAGATGGCCGCACGAACACCGGGGAGCTGTTTTTT.

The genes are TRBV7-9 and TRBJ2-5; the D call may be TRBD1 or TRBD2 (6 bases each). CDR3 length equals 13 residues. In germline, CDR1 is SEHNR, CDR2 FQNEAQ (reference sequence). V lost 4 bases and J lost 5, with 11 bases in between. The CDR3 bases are TGTGCCAGCAGCTCTCGGGGGCCCGAGACCCAGTACTTC. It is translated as CASSSRGPETQYF.

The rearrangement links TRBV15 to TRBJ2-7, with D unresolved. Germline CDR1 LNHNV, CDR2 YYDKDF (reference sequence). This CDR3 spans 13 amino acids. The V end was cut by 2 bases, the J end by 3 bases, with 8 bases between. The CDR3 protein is CATSRQVGYEQYF. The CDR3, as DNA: TGTGCCACCAGCAGACAGGTTGGCTACGAGCAGTACTTC.

In nucleotides, the CDR3 is TGTGCCAGCAGCCTCCCCGGGACTAGCGGGAAAGAGACCCAGTACTTC. It codes for CASSLPGTSGKETQYF. This chain connects TRBV7-2 to TRBJ2-5, with 13 bases fitting TRBD2. The V and J ends lost 5 bases and 3 bases, in that order; junction bases with no gene match: 6. The CDR3 loop spans 16 amino acids. Germline assignment: CDR1 SGHTA and CDR2 FQGNSA.

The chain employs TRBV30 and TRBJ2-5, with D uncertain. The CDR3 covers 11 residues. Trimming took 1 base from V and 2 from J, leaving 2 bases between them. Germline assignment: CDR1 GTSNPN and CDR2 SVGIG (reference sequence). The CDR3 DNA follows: TGTGCCTGGAGTGGGCAAGAGACCCAGTACTTC. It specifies CAWSGQETQYF.

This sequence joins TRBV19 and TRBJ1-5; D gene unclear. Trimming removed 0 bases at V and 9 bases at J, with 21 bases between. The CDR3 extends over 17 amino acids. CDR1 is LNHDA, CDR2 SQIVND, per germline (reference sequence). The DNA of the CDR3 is TGTGCCAGTAGTATAGATCGGATATGGACTAAAAAAGGGCCCCAGCATTTT. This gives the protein CASSIDRIWTKKGPQHF. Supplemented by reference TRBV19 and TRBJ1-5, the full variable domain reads DGGITQSPKYLFRKEGQNVTLSCEQNLNHDAMYWYRQDPGQGLRLIYYSQIVNDFQKGDIAEGYSVSREKKESFPLTVTSAQKNPTAFYLCASSIDRIWTKKGPQHFGDGTRLSIL.

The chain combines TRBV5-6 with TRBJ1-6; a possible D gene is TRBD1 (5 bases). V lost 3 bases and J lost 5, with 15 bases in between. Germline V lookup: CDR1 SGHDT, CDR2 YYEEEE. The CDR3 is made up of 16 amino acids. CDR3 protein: CASSSMAGRNNSPLHF. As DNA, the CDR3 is TGTGCCAGCAGCTCAATGGCAGGGCGCAATAATTCACCCCTCCACTTT. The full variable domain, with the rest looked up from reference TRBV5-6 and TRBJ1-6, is DAGVTQSPTHLIKTRGQQVTLRCSPKSGHDTVSWYQQALGQGPQFIFQYYEEEERQRGNFPDRFSGHQFPNYSSELNVNALLLGDSALYLCASSSMAGRNNSPLHFGNGTRLTVT.